The sequence of this TCR beta chain was determined in a study of blood T cell repertoires in COVID-19. As for the study in general: Donors in the United States, Italy and Spain gave samples during acute or convalescent COVID-19. The analysed material was cDNA or gDNA that came from T cells, B-cell-depleted T cells, or PBMCs.

Here immunoSEQ multiplex PCR was the method, and the copy in TCRdb shows in-frame clones only, minus some. The sample records about 140,000 clones, around 82% being singletons. CDR3 length equals 13 residues. The V end lost 3 bases, the J end lost 4 bases, and 12 bases lay between the germline ends. Germline V gene lookup returns CDR1 DFQATT and CDR2 SNEGSKA (reference sequence). Sample: peripheral blood. The chain couples TRBV20-1 to TRBJ1-2, with a tentative D call TRBD1 (6 bases). This clonotype originated in a woman in her sixties with acute or convalescent COVID-19. The CDR3 sequence: CSASEDRSYGYTF. Here the CDR3 DNA reads TGCAGTGCTAGTGAGGACAGATCCTATGGCTACACCTTC.